Listed here are 23 T cell receptor beta chains from one sample, sequenced in a study of cytomegalovirus exposure and HLA in healthy donors. TCRdb's copy holds only in-frame clones and misses some; the assay was immunoSEQ multiplex PCR. Of over 150,000 clones in the sample, 84% were seen once. Sequenced material: PBMCs. The receptors shown here come from a woman between 25 and 40 years old in good health and CMV-seropositive.

The rearrangement joins TRBV11-2 to TRBJ2-2; the match to TRBD2 covers 7 bases. V lost 1 base to trimming and J lost 4 bases; unmatched junction nucleotides: 6. Germline CDR1 and CDR2: SGHAT and FQNNGV. CDR3 length: 16 residues. This CDR3 is CASSLVGGQVTGELFF. Here the CDR3 DNA reads TGTGCCAGCAGCTTAGTGGGAGGGCAGGTCACCGGGGAGCTGTTTTTT.

The V call is TRBV11-2, the J call TRBJ2-1; 12 bases line up with TRBD2. The CDR3 has 13 residues. The V and J ends lost 7 bases and 8 bases, in that order; junction bases with no gene match: 3. Looked up from germline, CDR1 is SGHAT and CDR2 is FQNNGV. As DNA, the CDR3 is TGTGCCAGCACTCTAGCGGGAGGGTATGAGCAGTTCTTC. Translated: CASTLAGGYEQFF.

The chain has TRBV7-8 and TRBJ1-1, with TRBD1 matching over 7 bases. V lost 5 bases to trimming and J lost 4 bases; unmatched junction nucleotides: 7. The CDR3 contains 14 residues. The germline gives CDR1 SGHVS, CDR2 FQNEAQ. The CDR3 here is CASSQQGLSTEAFF. The DNA of the CDR3 is TGTGCCAGCAGCCAACAGGGGTTGAGCACTGAAGCTTTCTTT.

The genes are TRBV7-9 and TRBJ2-4; a weak D match, TRBD1 (5 bases). The CDR3 contains 15 residues. Per the germline V gene, CDR1 is SEHNR and CDR2 is FQNEAQ (reference sequence). V dropped 0 bases and J dropped 6 bases, with 12 bases sitting between them. DNA of the CDR3: TGTGCCAGCAGCTTAGCAGGGGAAGGCAGAAACATTCAGTACTTC. Protein sequence: CASSLAGEGRNIQYF.

The DNA of the CDR3 is TGTGCCTGGAGTGTACTTGGGACATTCGACGCTTTCTTT. It translates to CAWSVLGTFDAFF. The rearrangement links TRBV30 to TRBJ1-1; possible D gene TRBD1, 6 bases. V was shortened by 0 bases and J by 11 bases, with 16 bases between the two germline ends. The CDR3 covers 13 residues. The V gene's germline CDR1 is GTSNPN and CDR2 SVGIG (reference sequence).

The CDR3 protein is CASSPGGQFF. CDR3 bases: TGTGCCAGCAGCCCCGGTGGGCAGTTCTTC. The chain is built from TRBV2 and TRBJ2-1, with D uncertain. Trimming removed 6 bases from V and 12 bases from J, with 9 bases in between. There are 10 residues in the CDR3. CDR1 is SNHLY, CDR2 FYNNEI, per germline.

The chain joins TRBV6-6 to TRBJ1-2; tentative D call: TRBD1 (5 bases). V was shortened by 0 bases and J by 6 bases, with 8 bases between the two germline ends. This CDR3 comprises 13 residues. Germline assignment: CDR1 MNHNY and CDR2 SVGAGI (reference sequence). CDR3 nucleotide sequence: TGTGCCAGCAGTTACTCGACAGCCAATGGCTACACCTTC. Its protein is CASSYSTANGYTF.

This clone was observed a handful of times. The genes are TRBV19 and TRBJ2-7; the match to TRBD2 covers 9 bases. The CDR3 sequence is 16 residues long. Germline CDR1 and CDR2: LNHDA and SQIVND (reference sequence). V lost 0 bases and J lost 3; bases outside the gene matches: 6. The CDR3 sequence: CASSIDGAGGLYEQYF. The CDR3 coding sequence is TGTGCCAGTAGTATAGATGGCGCGGGAGGGCTCTACGAGCAGTACTTC.

The V call is TRBV27, the J call TRBJ2-1; possible D gene TRBD1, 5 bases. The CDR3 contains 15 residues. V lost 1 base and J lost 7, with 14 bases in between. Germline V gene data show CDR1 as MNHEY and CDR2 as SMNVEV (reference sequence). The CDR3 loop is CASSLLGHQGNEQFF. The CDR3 DNA follows: TGTGCCAGCAGTTTATTGGGGCATCAGGGTAATGAGCAGTTCTTC.

The J gene is TRBJ2-6, the V gene TRBV21-1; TRBD2, the table's D call, lacks a check against the DNA. TRBV21-1 constitutes a pseudogene. The CDR3 loop spans 16 amino acids. In nucleotides, the CDR3 is TGTGCCAGCAGCCCTACCACCCTCTCTGGGGCCAACGTCCTGACTTTC. Translated: CASSPTTLSGANVLTF.

The gene calls are TRBV11-1 and TRBJ2-1, with 8 bases that match TRBD2. The ends lost 3 bases at V and 4 bases at J; junction bases unmatched: 8. The CDR3 extends over 16 amino acids. The germline V gene encodes CDR1 SGHAT and CDR2 FQDESV (reference sequence). CDR3 in amino acids: CASSFGGGPDYNEQFF. The CDR3 DNA reads as TGTGCCAGCAGCTTCGGGGGGGGTCCGGATTACAATGAGCAGTTCTTC.

The chain carries TRBV27 and TRBJ2-7, with a possible D match to TRBD1 (6 bases). The V end was cut by 5 bases, the J end by 3 bases, with 17 bases between. There are 15 residues in the CDR3. Germline values: CDR1 MNHEY, CDR2 SMNVEV (reference sequence). The CDR3 protein is CASSRLDRRNYEQYF. The CDR3 DNA sequence: TGTGCCAGCAGTCGACTGGACAGAAGAAACTACGAGCAGTACTTC.

The genes are TRBV15 and TRBJ1-5; no reliable D call. Germline values: CDR1 LNHNV, CDR2 YYDKDF (reference sequence). The CDR3 loop spans 13 amino acids. Trimming removed 4 bases at V and 7 bases at J, with 11 bases between. This CDR3 reads CATSIMIEQPQHF. The DNA of the CDR3 is TGTGCCACCAGCATTATGATCGAGCAGCCCCAGCATTTT.

The chain uses TRBV29-1 and TRBJ2-4; the match to TRBD1 covers 9 bases. CDR1 and CDR2 from the germline V gene are SQVTM and ANQGSEA. The CDR3 totals 13 residues. Germline trimming cut 3 bases from V and 9 bases from J; bases unmatched to any gene: 6. The CDR3 loop is CSVEDRGLAIQYF. CDR3 bases: TGCAGCGTTGAGGACAGGGGCCTGGCCATTCAGTACTTC.

The V gene is TRBV6-6, the J gene TRBJ2-2; 7 nucleotides align to TRBD1. CDR3 length: 15 amino acids. With 9 bases clipped from V and 1 base from J, the junction kept 8 bases outside the gene matches. Germline lookup yields CDR1 MNHNY and CDR2 SVGAGI (reference sequence). The CDR3: CASPPQGENTGELFF. The CDR3 nucleotides are TGTGCCAGTCCCCCCCAGGGGGAGAACACCGGGGAGCTGTTTTTT.

This clone has a handful of counts. This rearrangement joins TRBV5-1 to TRBJ2-5; tentatively, D is TRBD1 (5 bases). V lost 0 bases to trimming and J lost 1 base, with 16 bases between them. This CDR3 is 17 amino acids long. In germline, CDR1 is SGHRS, CDR2 YFSETQ. DNA for the CDR3: TGCGCCAGCAGCTTGGCCTATGAAATGGGGCCCCAAGAGACCCAGTACTTC. Protein product: CASSLAYEMGPQETQYF.

The gene calls are TRBV7-8 and TRBJ1-1; D unresolved. CDR1 is SGHVS, CDR2 FQNEAQ, per germline. The CDR3 is 13 amino acids. V was cut by 3 bases and J by 3 bases, with 8 bases left in between. CDR3 DNA sequence: TGTGCCAGCAGCTTGCCGGTTGACACTGAAGCTTTCTTT. This encodes CASSLPVDTEAFF.

This clone came up once. The chain carries TRBV7-2 and TRBJ2-1; TRBD2 agrees at 8 bases. V trimming: 4 bases; J trimming: 2 bases; junction bases outside the gene matches: 1. Germline lookup yields CDR1 SGHTA and CDR2 FQGNSA. This CDR3 comprises 14 residues. This CDR3 reads CASSSGLAYNEQFF. For the CDR3, the DNA is TGTGCCAGCAGCTCGGGACTAGCCTACAATGAGCAGTTCTTC. The full variable domain, in which reference TRBV7-2 and TRBJ2-1 provide the parts outside the CDR3, is GAGVSQSPSNKVTEKGKDVELRCDPISGHTALYWYRQSLGQGLEFLIYFQGNSAPDKSGLPSDRFSAERTGGSVSTLTIQRTQQEDSAVYLCASSSGLAYNEQFFGPGTRLTVL.

The chain joins TRBV7-2 to TRBJ2-7; the D gene is possibly TRBD2 (5 bases). The CDR3 contains 14 residues. V was clipped by 5 bases and J by 6 bases, with 17 bases between them. CDR1 SGHTA and CDR2 FQGNSA come from the germline V gene. DNA for the CDR3: TGTGCCAGCAGCCCTTCACCGGGGTACCCCGAGCAGTACTTC. Its translation is CASSPSPGYPEQYF.

The chain employs TRBV11-2 and TRBJ1-2; D perhaps matches TRBD1 (5 bases). CDR3 length: 13 residues. Germline V gene data show CDR1 as SGHAT and CDR2 as FQNNGV. Trimming cost V 6 bases and J 7 bases, with 15 bases left between them. The chain's CDR3 is CASRPNLGAGYTF. CDR3 sequence (DNA): TGTGCCAGCAGGCCAAACCTAGGGGCTGGCTACACCTTC.

CDR3 region: CASSRISGTRVEQFF. CDR3 sequence (DNA): TGTGCCAGCAGCAGAATATCCGGGACAAGGGTCGAGCAGTTCTTC. The chain joins TRBV7-9 to TRBJ2-1, with TRBD1 as a possible D gene (6 bases). The CDR3 extends over 15 amino acids. The germline V and J ends were trimmed by 5 bases and 10 bases, with 21 bases remaining between them. Germline assignment: CDR1 SEHNR and CDR2 FQNEAQ (reference sequence).

The rearrangement joins TRBV28 to TRBJ1-1; D remains ambiguous. Trimming took 6 bases from V and 5 from J, leaving 19 bases between them. The CDR3 sequence is 15 residues long. Germline CDR1 MDHEN, CDR2 SYDVKM. The CDR3 DNA follows: TGTGCCAGCAGCTACGATCGGGCCCCGGGGACTGAAGCTTTCTTT. Translating it yields CASSYDRAPGTEAFF.

The chain uses TRBV28 and TRBJ1-2; TRBD1 agrees at 7 bases. This CDR3 has 13 amino acids. CDR1 is MDHEN and CDR2 is SYDVKM in the germline V gene. V lost 7 bases to trimming and J lost 8 bases; unmatched junction nucleotides: 10. The CDR3 loop reads CASIADRVLGYTF. DNA for the CDR3: TGTGCCAGCATAGCAGACAGGGTTTTGGGCTACACCTTC.